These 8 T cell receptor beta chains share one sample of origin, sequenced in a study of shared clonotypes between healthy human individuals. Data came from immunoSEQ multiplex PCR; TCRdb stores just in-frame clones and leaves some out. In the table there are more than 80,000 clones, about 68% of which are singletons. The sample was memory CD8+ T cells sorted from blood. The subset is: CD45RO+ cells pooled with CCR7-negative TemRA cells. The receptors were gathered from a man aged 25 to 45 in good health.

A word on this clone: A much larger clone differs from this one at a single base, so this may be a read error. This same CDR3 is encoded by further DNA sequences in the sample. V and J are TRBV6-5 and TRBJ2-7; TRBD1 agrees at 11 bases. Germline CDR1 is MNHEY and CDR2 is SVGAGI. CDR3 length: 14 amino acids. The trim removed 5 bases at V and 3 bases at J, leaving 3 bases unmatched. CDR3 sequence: CASSRGTGGYEQYF. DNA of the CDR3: TGTGCCAGCAGTCGCGGGACAGGGGGCTACGAGCAGTACTTC.

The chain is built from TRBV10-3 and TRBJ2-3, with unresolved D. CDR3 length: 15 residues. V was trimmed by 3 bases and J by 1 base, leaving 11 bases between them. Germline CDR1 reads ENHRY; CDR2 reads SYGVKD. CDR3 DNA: TGTGCCATCAGTGACGTAGGGCCCGGCACAGATACGCAGTATTTT. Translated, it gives CAISDVGPGTDTQYF.

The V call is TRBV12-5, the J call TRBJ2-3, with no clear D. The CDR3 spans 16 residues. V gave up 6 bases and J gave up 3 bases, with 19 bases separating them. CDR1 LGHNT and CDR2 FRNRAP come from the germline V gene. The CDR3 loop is CASGRATSTWTDTQYF. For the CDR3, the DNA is TGTGCTAGTGGCCGGGCCACCTCGACCTGGACAGATACGCAGTATTTT.

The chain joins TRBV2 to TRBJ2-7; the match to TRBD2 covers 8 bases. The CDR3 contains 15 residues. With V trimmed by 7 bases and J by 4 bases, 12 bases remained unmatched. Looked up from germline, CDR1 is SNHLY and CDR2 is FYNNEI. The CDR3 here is CASTPESGSFYEQYF. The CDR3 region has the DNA TGTGCCAGCACCCCCGAAAGCGGGAGTTTTTACGAGCAGTACTTC.

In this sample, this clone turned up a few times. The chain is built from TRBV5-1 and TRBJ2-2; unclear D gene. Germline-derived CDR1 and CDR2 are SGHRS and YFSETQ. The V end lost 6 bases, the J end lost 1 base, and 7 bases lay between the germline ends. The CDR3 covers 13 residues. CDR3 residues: CASNTENTGELFF. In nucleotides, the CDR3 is TGCGCCAGCAATACGGAGAACACCGGGGAGCTGTTTTTT.

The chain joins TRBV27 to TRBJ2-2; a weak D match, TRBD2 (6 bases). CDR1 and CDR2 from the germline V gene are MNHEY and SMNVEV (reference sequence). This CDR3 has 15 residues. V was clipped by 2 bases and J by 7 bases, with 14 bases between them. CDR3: CASSLQRGRYGELFF. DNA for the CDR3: TGTGCCAGCAGTTTACAACGAGGGAGGTACGGGGAGCTGTTTTTT.

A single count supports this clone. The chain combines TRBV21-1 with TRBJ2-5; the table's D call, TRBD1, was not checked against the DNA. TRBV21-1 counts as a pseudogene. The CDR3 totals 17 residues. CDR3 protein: CASSKAPPGQGGETQYF. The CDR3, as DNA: TGTGCCAGCAGCAAAGCGCCCCCGGGACAGGGGGGGGAGACCCAGTACTTC.

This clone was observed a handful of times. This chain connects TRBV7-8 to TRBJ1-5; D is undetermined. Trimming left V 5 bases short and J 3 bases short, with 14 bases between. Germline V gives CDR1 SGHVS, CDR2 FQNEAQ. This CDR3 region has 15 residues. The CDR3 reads CASSPEVGYNQPQHF. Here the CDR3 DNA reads TGTGCCAGCAGCCCAGAGGTGGGGTACAATCAGCCCCAGCATTTT.